This TCR beta chain was observed in a study of beta chain features in type 1 diabetes. Remarks on this clone: The target antigen is unknown.

Study-level results: PCR might show a preference for shorter templates, equally across patients and controls. Across all four CD4+ subsets, people with type 1 diabetes showed modestly shorter TCRB CDR3s.

Expressed TCRB transcripts were sequenced, since all the RNA that had been isolated was reverse transcribed. Each sample of naive, central memory or regulatory T cells had, on average, about 3.57 million reads. TCRdb's copy holds only in-frame clones and misses some; the assay was immunoSEQ multiplex PCR. The sample holds about 120,000 clones, 17% seen once. The CDR3 consists of 13 residues. Deletions cut 4 bases from V and 0 bases from J, with 7 bases between. Germline CDR1 PRHDT, CDR2 FYEKMQ (reference sequence). Sorting that relied on CD45RO/CCR7/CD25/CD127/CD95/CD27 yielded CD4+ naive, central memory, regulatory and stem cell-like memory cells.

Sequencing used central memory CD4+ T cells from blood. J is TRBJ2-7 and V is TRBV13; D unclear. The sequence was obtained from a man aged 18 to 29 with type 1 diabetes. The CDR3 spells CASSSSFSYEQYF. The CDR3 DNA follows: TGTGCCAGCAGCTCTTCCTTCTCCTACGAGCAGTACTTC.